Shown below are 25 T cell receptor beta chains from a single sample sequenced in a study of T cell responses to AZD1222 COVID-19 vaccine (dated by TCRdb to the early 2020s). The receptor library was made with the immunoSEQ multiplex PCR assay. The source is immuneACCESS, and TCRdb retained only in-frame sequences with V and J called. Part of the clones is not carried over; for the studies checked, unresolved V genes explain less than half of this, and the remainder is unexplained. Recorded for this sample are under 110,000 clones; roughly 84% of them occurred a single time. The ten largest make up 1.4% of the sample. The time point label here, explained by the study, means: baseline before first vaccination. The sample consisted of peripheral blood, taken on day 0 of AZD1222 vaccination. The receptors originated from an adult in good health.

The genes are TRBV6-4 and TRBJ1-4; 7 bases line up with TRBD1. The CDR3 totals 13 residues. Germline CDR1 reads MRHNA; CDR2 reads SNTAGT. V shed 9 bases and J 6 bases; nucleotides not matched to a gene: 7. In DNA, the CDR3 is TGTGCCAGGGTCAGGGGGACACATGAAAAACTGTTTTTT. Translation: CARVRGTHEKLFF.

The chain couples TRBV4-3 to TRBJ1-6; TRBD1 agrees at 7 bases. J was trimmed by 6 bases and V by 3 bases; bases with no gene match: 5. Germline V gives CDR1 LGHNA, CDR2 YSLEER. The CDR3 runs 15 residues. CDR3 coding DNA: TGCGCCAGCAGCCATACAGGGGCAGTTAATTCACCCCTCCACTTT. It yields the protein CASSHTGAVNSPLHF.

V gene TRBV18 combines with J gene TRBJ2-7; D is possibly TRBD1 (5 bases). This CDR3 is 15 amino acids long. CDR1 is KGHSH and CDR2 is LQKENI in the germline V gene. V lost 3 bases to trimming and J lost 0 bases, with 12 bases between them. The DNA for the CDR3 is TGTGCCAGCTCACCCATCACAGGCGGCTCCTACGAGCAGTACTTC. It encodes CASSPITGGSYEQYF.

The chain employs TRBV6-5 and TRBJ1-4; 9 bases are shared with TRBD1. Germline trimming cut 2 bases from V and 7 bases from J; bases unmatched to any gene: 5. CDR1 and CDR2 (germline): MNHEY, SVGAGI. The CDR3 consists of 15 residues. The CDR3 loop reads CASSYVGTGSEKLFF. The CDR3, as DNA: TGTGCCAGCAGTTACGTCGGGACAGGGAGTGAAAAACTGTTTTTT.

The V and J genes are TRBV30 and TRBJ1-6, with D possibly matching TRBD1 (6 bases). The germline CDR1 and CDR2 sequences are GTSNPN and SVGIG (reference sequence). The CDR3 consists of 13 residues. V gave up 1 base and J gave up 9 bases, with 10 bases separating them. The CDR3 loop is CAWSEGGRSPLHF. The CDR3 DNA reads TGTGCCTGGAGTGAGGGGGGGCGTTCACCCCTCCACTTT.

For this clone: Distinct nucleotide sequences in the sample also encode this CDR3. This sequence joins TRBV9 and TRBJ1-4; D is undetermined. In germline, CDR1 is SGDLS, CDR2 YYNGEE. This CDR3 has 14 amino acids. Trimming stripped 0 bases from V and 5 bases from J, with 8 bases between. CDR3 in amino acids: CASSVEGRNEKLFF. For the CDR3, the DNA is TGTGCCAGCAGCGTAGAGGGCAGAAATGAAAAACTGTTTTTT.

Only one count was recorded for this clone. The chain uses TRBV21-1 and TRBJ1-6; the table's D gene call, TRBD1, was not cross checked with the DNA. TRBV21-1 is designated a pseudogene. This CDR3 comprises 13 residues. CDR3 loop: CATSHRGNSPLHF. The CDR3 bases are TGTGCCACCAGCCACAGGGGTAATTCACCCCTCCACTTT.

The rearrangement joins TRBV5-1 to TRBJ2-2; 7 bases align to TRBD2. The CDR3 contains 16 residues. The V segment lost 1 base and the J segment 0 bases; nucleotides outside the gene matches: 3. From germline, CDR1 is SGHRS and CDR2 YFSETQ. The CDR3 bases are TGCGCCAGCAGCTTGTTGGCGGGGGCGAACACCGGGGAGCTGTTTTTT. This sequence encodes CASSLLAGANTGELFF. The full variable domain, in which reference TRBV5-1 and TRBJ2-2 provide the parts outside the CDR3, is KAGVTQTPRYLIKTRGQQVTLSCSPISGHRSVSWYQQTPGQGLQFLFEYFSETQRNKGNFPGRFSGRQFSNSRSEMNVSTLELGDSALYLCASSLLAGANTGELFFGEGSRLTVL.

The genes are TRBV6-5 and TRBJ2-3; D is unclear. The CDR3 totals 13 residues. With 3 bases removed from V and 1 base from J, the gap between germline ends came to 5 bases. In germline, CDR1 is MNHEY, CDR2 SVGAGI. This CDR3 reads CASSYVRTDTQYF. In DNA form, the CDR3 reads TGTGCCAGCAGTTATGTGCGCACAGATACGCAGTATTTT.

The chain joins TRBV20-1 to TRBJ2-1, with a tentative D call TRBD2 (5 bases). Trimming cost V 3 bases and J 12 bases, with 18 bases left between them. From germline, CDR1 is DFQATT and CDR2 SNEGSKA (reference sequence). This CDR3 has 13 residues. CDR3 sequence (DNA): TGCAGTGCTAGTAGCGTAGCACTATTTGGGCAGTTCTTC. Translating it yields CSASSVALFGQFF.

The chain has TRBV12-3 or TRBV12-4 and TRBJ2-7, with D unclear. CDR3 length: 12 residues. Trimming left V 7 bases short and J 1 base short, with 8 bases between. The CDR3 reads CASKGRSYEQYF. For the CDR3, the DNA is TGTGCCAGCAAAGGCAGGTCCTACGAGCAGTACTTC.

The chain joins TRBV28 to TRBJ1-4; D unresolved. Germline-derived CDR1 and CDR2 are MDHEN and SYDVKM. Trimming removed 3 bases at V and 8 bases at J, with 10 bases between. The CDR3 is 13 residues long. The CDR3 coding sequence is TGTGCCAGCAGTTTCACGAAGGGAGAAAAACTGTTTTTT. This translates into CASSFTKGEKLFF.

This clone was seen repeatedly, ten times or more. The chain combines TRBV4-2 with TRBJ2-7, with TRBD1 identical over 9 bases. The germline gives CDR1 LGHNA, CDR2 YNFKEQ. This CDR3 region has 15 residues. Trimming removed 4 bases from V and 2 bases from J; junction bases left unmatched: 6. CDR3 residues: CASSPSRTGAYEQYF. In DNA, the CDR3 is TGTGCCAGCAGCCCCTCTCGGACAGGGGCCTACGAGCAGTACTTC.

CDR3 DNA: TGTGCCAGCAGTTTCTCCCGGGACGCTAGATTCGGCTACACCTTC. Encoded protein: CASSFSRDARFGYTF. This rearrangement joins TRBV28 to TRBJ1-2; D may be TRBD1 (5 bases). The CDR3 has 15 residues. The V end lost 3 bases, the J end lost 8 bases, and 19 bases lay between the germline ends. Germline V gene data show CDR1 as MDHEN and CDR2 as SYDVKM.

This sequence joins TRBV19 and TRBJ1-2; 8 bases line up with TRBD1. CDR3 length equals 15 residues. Trimming cost V 6 bases and J 1 base; bases outside gene matches: 7. Germline V gene data show CDR1 as LNHDA and CDR2 as SQIVND (reference sequence). The CDR3 region is CASRDRGGSNYGYTF. The CDR3 DNA reads TGTGCCAGTAGAGACAGGGGCGGGAGTAACTATGGCTACACCTTC.

Here the CDR3 reads CASSSPGDLQYF. The CDR3 DNA reads TGTGCCAGCAGCTCCCCGGGAGATCTTCAGTACTTC. The chain has TRBV7-2 and TRBJ2-4; a possible D gene is TRBD2 (6 bases). The CDR3 covers 12 residues. Germline CDR1 is SGHTA and CDR2 is FQGNSA. V was cut by 4 bases and J by 11 bases, with 12 bases left in between.

CDR3 nucleotides: TGTGCCTGGAGTCCTGGTCACCTGAACACTGAAGCTTTCTTT. It encodes CAWSPGHLNTEAFF. The chain combines TRBV30 with TRBJ1-1; no reliable D call. Trimming left V 2 bases short and J 0 bases short, with 10 bases between. Germline V gives CDR1 GTSNPN, CDR2 SVGIG (reference sequence). The CDR3 spans 14 residues.

This clone was observed once. This chain links TRBV28 with TRBJ1-2; a possible D gene is TRBD1 (5 bases). Trimming stripped 3 bases from V and 4 bases from J, with 15 bases between. Germline-derived CDR1 and CDR2 are MDHEN and SYDVKM. The CDR3 length is 15 residues. Here the CDR3 reads CASSFDRGRSYGYTF. In nucleotides, the CDR3 is TGTGCCAGCAGTTTTGACCGGGGCAGGAGCTATGGCTACACCTTC.

The chain uses TRBV7-8 and TRBJ1-1; TRBD1 is a possible D gene (5 bases). The CDR3 extends over 14 amino acids. Trimming removed 5 bases from V and 3 bases from J, with 13 bases in between. Germline CDR1 SGHVS, CDR2 FQNEAQ. The DNA of the CDR3 is TGTGCCAGCAGCCCCAGGCAGGGACACACTGAAGCTTTCTTT. Protein: CASSPRQGHTEAFF. The complete variable domain, with remaining parts taken from reference TRBV7-8 and TRBJ1-1, reads GAGVSQSPRYKVAKRGQDVALRCDPISGHVSLFWYQQALGQGPEFLTYFQNEAQLDKSGLPSDRFFAERPEGSVSTLKIQRTQQEDSAVYLCASSPRQGHTEAFFGQGTRLTVV.

V gene TRBV29-1 combines with J gene TRBJ2-7; D may match TRBD1 or TRBD2 (5 bases each). The CDR3 runs to 11 residues. Germline lookup yields CDR1 SQVTM and CDR2 ANQGSEA. V was pared by 3 bases and J by 2 bases, with 5 bases between. CDR3 bases: TGCAGCGTTGAGGGGGCCTACGAGCAGTACTTC. Its translation: CSVEGAYEQYF.

In its sample, this clone was seen once. The chain links TRBV5-4 to TRBJ2-5, with D possibly matching TRBD2 (5 bases). The CDR3 is 14 amino acids. Germline V CDR1 and CDR2: SGHNT, YYREEE (reference sequence). V was trimmed by 1 base and J by 5 bases, leaving 12 bases between them. CDR3 nucleotide sequence: TGTGCCAGCAGCTTGTATGGGGAGATCGAGACCCAGTACTTC. Amino acids: CASSLYGEIETQYF. The full variable domain, with the rest looked up from reference TRBV5-4 and TRBJ2-5, is ETGVTQSPTHLIKTRGQQVTLRCSSQSGHNTVSWYQQALGQGPQFIFQYYREEENGRGNFPPRFSGLQFPNYSSELNVNALELDDSALYLCASSLYGEIETQYFGPGTRLLVL.

The chain employs TRBV11-2 and TRBJ2-7; D is unresolved. Germline lookup yields CDR1 SGHAT and CDR2 FQNNGV. Trimming left V 4 bases short and J 0 bases short, with 10 bases between. The CDR3 consists of 14 residues. CDR3 sequence reads: CASSSLQHSYEQYF. The CDR3 DNA follows: TGTGCCAGCAGCTCCTTACAACACTCCTACGAGCAGTACTTC.

V gene TRBV7-2 combines with J gene TRBJ2-7, with D perhaps TRBD2 (5 bases). The CDR3 extends over 13 amino acids. CDR1 SGHTA and CDR2 FQGNSA come from the germline V gene. In nucleotides, the CDR3 is TGTGCTTCGGGGTTTCTTTCCGCCTACGAGCAGTACTTC. The encoded protein is CASGFLSAYEQYF.

This clone has just a few counts. This chain joins TRBV14 and TRBJ1-2; 10 positions match TRBD1. The CDR3 runs 16 residues. Germline V gene data show CDR1 as SGHDN and CDR2 as FVKESK. With 5 bases clipped from V and 5 bases from J, the junction kept 11 bases outside the gene matches. The CDR3 here is CASSNGDRGREYGYTF. The CDR3 coding sequence is TGTGCCAGCAGCAATGGGGACAGGGGCCGAGAGTATGGCTACACCTTC. The whole variable domain, filled in from reference TRBV14 and TRBJ1-2, reads EAGVTQFPSHSVIEKGQTVTLRCDPISGHDNLYWYRRVMGKEIKFLLHFVKESKQDESGMPNNRFLAERTGGTYSTLKVQPAELEDSGVYFCASSNGDRGREYGYTFGSGTRLTVV.

This clone was found a few times. V usage is TRBV10-3 and J usage is TRBJ1-2; no reliable D call. The germline V and J ends were trimmed by 3 bases and 8 bases, with 13 bases remaining between them. Germline CDR1 and CDR2: ENHRY and SYGVKD. The CDR3 loop spans 13 amino acids. This CDR3 reads CAISDPSIYGYTF. CDR3 coding DNA: TGTGCCATCAGTGACCCGAGTATCTACGGCTACACCTTC.